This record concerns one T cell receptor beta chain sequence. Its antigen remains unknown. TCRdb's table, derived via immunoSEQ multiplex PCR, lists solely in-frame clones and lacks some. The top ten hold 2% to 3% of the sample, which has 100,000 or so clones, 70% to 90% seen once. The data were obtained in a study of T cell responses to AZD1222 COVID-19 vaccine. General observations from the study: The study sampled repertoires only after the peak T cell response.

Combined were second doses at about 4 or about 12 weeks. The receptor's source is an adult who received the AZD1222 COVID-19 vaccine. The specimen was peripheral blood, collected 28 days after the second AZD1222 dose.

CDR3 residues: CATSRTPGRLQETQYF. DNA for the CDR3: TGTGCCACCAGCAGAACTCCCGGGAGGCTACAAGAGACCCAGTACTTC. V gene TRBV15 combines with J gene TRBJ2-5; TRBD2 agrees at 7 bases. Unmatched junction bases numbered 8, after V lost 2 bases and J lost 2 bases. The CDR3 contains 16 residues. The V gene's germline CDR1 is LNHNV and CDR2 YYDKDF (reference sequence).